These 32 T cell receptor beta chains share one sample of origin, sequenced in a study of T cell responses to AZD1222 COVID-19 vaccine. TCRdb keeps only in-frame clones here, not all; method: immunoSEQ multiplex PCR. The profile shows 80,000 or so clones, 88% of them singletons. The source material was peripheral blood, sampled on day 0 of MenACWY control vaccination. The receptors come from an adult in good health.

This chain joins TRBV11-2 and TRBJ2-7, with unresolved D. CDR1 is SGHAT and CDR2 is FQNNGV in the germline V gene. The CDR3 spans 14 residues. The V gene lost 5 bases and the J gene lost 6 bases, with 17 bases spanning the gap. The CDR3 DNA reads TGTGCCAGCAGCAACCGGGCCGATGGAGTCGAGCAGTACTTC. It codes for CASSNRADGVEQYF.

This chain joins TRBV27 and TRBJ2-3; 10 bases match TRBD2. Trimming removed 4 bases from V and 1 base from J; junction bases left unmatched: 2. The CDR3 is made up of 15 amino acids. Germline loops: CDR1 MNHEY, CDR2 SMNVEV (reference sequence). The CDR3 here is CASSSGTSGTDTQYF. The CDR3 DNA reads TGTGCCAGCAGTTCCGGGACTAGCGGCACAGATACGCAGTATTTT.

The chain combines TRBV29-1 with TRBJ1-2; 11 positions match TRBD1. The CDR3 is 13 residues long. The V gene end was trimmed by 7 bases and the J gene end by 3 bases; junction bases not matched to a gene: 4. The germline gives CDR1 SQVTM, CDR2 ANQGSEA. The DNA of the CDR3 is TGCAGCGCCGCGGGACAGGGGGACTATGGCTACACCTTC. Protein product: CSAAGQGDYGYTF. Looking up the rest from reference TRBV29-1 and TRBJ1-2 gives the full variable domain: SAVISQKPSRDICQRGTSLTIQCQVDSQVTMMFWYRQQPGQSLTLIATANQGSEATYESGFVIDKFPISRPNLTFSTLTVSNMSPEDSSIYLCSAAGQGDYGYTFGSGTRLTVV.

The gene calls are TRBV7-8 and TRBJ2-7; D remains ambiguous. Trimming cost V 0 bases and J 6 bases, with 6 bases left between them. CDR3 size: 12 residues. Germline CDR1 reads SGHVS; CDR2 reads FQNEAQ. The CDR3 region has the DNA TGTGCCAGCAGCTTAGCCCTGGCCGAGCAGTACTTC. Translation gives CASSLALAEQYF.

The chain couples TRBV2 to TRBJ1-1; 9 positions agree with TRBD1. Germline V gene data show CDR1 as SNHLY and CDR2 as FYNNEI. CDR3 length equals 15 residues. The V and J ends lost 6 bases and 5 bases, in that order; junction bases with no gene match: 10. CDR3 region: CASRAPTGGRTEAFF. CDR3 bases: TGTGCCAGCAGAGCTCCGACAGGGGGGAGGACTGAAGCTTTCTTT.

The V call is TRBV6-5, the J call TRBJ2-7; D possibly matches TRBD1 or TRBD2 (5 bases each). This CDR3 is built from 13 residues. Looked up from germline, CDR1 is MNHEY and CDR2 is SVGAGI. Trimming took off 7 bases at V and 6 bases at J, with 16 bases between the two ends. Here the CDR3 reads CASKGTGIVEQYF. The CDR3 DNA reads TGTGCCAGCAAGGGGACCGGGATTGTCGAGCAGTACTTC.

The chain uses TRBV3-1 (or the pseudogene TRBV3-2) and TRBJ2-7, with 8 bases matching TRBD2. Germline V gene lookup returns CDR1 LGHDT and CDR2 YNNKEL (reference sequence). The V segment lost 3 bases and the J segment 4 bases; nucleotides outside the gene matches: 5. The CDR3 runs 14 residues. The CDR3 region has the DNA TGTGCCAGCAGCCACGGGGGGGGAGAATACGAGCAGTACTTC. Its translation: CASSHGGGEYEQYF.

DNA of the CDR3: TGTGCCTGGAGTGTACAGGGTCACACTGAAGCTTTCTTT. Protein product: CAWSVQGHTEAFF. V usage is TRBV30 and J usage is TRBJ1-1; D might be TRBD1 (6 bases). Germline values: CDR1 GTSNPN, CDR2 SVGIG (reference sequence). The CDR3 has 13 amino acids. With 0 bases removed from V and 3 bases from J, the gap between germline ends came to 8 bases.

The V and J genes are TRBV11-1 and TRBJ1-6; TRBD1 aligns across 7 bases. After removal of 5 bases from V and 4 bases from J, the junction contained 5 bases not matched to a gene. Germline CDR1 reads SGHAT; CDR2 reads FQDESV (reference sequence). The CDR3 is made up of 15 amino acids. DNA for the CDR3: TGTGCCAGCAGCCGAACAGGGGCTTATAATTCACCCCTCCACTTT. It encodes CASSRTGAYNSPLHF.

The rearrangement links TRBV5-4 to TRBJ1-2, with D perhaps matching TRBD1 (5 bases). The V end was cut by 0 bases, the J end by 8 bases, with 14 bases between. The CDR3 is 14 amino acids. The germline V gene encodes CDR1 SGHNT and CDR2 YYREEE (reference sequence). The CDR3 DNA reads TGTGCCAGCAGCTTGGAGGGCAGGGAAAGGGGCTACACCTTC. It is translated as CASSLEGRERGYTF.

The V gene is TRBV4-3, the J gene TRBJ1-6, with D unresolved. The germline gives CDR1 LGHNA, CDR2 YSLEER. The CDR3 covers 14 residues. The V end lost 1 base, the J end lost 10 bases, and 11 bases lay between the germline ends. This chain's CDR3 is CASSQVEDYSPLHF. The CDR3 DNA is TGCGCCAGCAGCCAAGTGGAAGATTACTCACCCCTCCACTTT.

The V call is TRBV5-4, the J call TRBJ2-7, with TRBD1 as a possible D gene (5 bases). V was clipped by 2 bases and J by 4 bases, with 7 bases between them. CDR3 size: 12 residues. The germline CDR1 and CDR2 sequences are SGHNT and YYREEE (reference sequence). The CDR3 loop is CASSLSGYEQYF. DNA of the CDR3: TGTGCCAGCAGCTTATCAGGGTACGAGCAGTACTTC.

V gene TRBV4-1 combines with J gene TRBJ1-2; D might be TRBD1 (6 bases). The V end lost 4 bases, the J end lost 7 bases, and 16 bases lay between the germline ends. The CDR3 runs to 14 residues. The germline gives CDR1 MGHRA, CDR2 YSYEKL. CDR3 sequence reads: CASSPGYRVGGYTF. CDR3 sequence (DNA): TGCGCCAGCAGCCCTGGATACAGGGTAGGTGGCTACACCTTC.

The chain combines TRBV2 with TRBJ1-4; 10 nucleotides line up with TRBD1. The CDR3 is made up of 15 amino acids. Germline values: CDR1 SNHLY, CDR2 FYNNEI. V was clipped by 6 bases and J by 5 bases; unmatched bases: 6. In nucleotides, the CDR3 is TGTGCCAGCAGGGACAGGGGGACCCAAAATGAAAAACTGTTTTTT. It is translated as CASRDRGTQNEKLFF.

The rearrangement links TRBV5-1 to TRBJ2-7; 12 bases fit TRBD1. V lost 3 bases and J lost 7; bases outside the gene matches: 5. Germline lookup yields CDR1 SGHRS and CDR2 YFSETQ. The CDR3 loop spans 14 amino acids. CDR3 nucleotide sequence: TGCGCCAGCAGCTGGGGACAGGGGGCGCGAGAGCAGTACTTC. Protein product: CASSWGQGAREQYF. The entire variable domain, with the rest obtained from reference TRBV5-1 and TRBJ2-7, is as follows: KAGVTQTPRYLIKTRGQQVTLSCSPISGHRSVSWYQQTPGQGLQFLFEYFSETQRNKGNFPGRFSGRQFSNSRSEMNVSTLELGDSALYLCASSWGQGAREQYFGPGTRLTVT.

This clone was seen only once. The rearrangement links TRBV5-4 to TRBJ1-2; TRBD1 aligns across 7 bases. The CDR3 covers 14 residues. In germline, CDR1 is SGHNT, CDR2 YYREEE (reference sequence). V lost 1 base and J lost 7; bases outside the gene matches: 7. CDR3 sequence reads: CASSLREGAGGYTF. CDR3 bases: TGTGCCAGCAGCTTGCGGGAGGGGGCGGGTGGCTACACCTTC.

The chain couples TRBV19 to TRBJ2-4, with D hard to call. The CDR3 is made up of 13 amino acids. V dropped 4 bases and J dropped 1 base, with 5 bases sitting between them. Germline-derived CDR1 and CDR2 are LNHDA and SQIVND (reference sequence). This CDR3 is CASSTLAKNIQYF. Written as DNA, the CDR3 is TGTGCCAGTAGTACCCTCGCCAAAAACATTCAGTACTTC.

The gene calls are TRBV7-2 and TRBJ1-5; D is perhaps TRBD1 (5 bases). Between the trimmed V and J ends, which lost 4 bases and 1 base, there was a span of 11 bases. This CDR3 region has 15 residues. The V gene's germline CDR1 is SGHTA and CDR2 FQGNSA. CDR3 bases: TGTGCCAGCAGCTGGACAAGAGCCAGCAATCAGCCCCAGCATTTT. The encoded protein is CASSWTRASNQPQHF.

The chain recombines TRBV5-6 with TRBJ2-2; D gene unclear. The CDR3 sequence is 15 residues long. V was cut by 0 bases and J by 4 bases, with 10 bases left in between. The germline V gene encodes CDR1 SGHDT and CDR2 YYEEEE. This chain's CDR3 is CASSLGLVATGELFF. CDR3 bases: TGTGCCAGCAGCTTGGGGCTTGTTGCCACCGGGGAGCTGTTTTTT. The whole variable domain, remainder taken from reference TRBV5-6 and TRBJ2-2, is DAGVTQSPTHLIKTRGQQVTLRCSPKSGHDTVSWYQQALGQGPQFIFQYYEEEERQRGNFPDRFSGHQFPNYSSELNVNALLLGDSALYLCASSLGLVATGELFFGEGSRLTVL.

The CDR3 DNA is TGTGCCACCAGCAGGAAGGGTCCCTACAATGAGCAGTTCTTC. It specifies CATSRKGPYNEQFF. J is TRBJ2-1 and V is TRBV15, with unresolved D. The CDR3 is made up of 14 amino acids. Trimming stripped 3 bases from V and 2 bases from J, with 8 bases between. Germline V CDR1 and CDR2: LNHNV, YYDKDF (reference sequence).

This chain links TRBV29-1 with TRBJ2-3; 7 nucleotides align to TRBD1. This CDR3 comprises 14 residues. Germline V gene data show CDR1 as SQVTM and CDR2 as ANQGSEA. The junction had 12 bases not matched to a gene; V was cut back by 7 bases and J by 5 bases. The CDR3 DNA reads TGCAGCGCGGCTCCGGGACAGATTCAAGATACGCAGTATTTT. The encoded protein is CSAAPGQIQDTQYF.

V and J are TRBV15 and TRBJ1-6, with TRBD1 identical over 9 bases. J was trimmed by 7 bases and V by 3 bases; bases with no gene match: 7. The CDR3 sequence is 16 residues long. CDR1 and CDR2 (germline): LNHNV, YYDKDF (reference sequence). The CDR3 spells CATSSPGTGNNSPLHF. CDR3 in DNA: TGTGCCACCAGCAGCCCCGGGACAGGGAACAATTCACCCCTCCACTTT.

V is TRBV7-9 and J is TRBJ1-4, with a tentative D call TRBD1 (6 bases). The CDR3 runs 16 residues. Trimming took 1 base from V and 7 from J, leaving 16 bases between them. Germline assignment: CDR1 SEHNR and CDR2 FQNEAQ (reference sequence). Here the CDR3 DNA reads TGTGCCAGCAGCTTAGGGTCCGGGGGGCGAAGTGAAAAACTGTTTTTT. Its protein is CASSLGSGGRSEKLFF.

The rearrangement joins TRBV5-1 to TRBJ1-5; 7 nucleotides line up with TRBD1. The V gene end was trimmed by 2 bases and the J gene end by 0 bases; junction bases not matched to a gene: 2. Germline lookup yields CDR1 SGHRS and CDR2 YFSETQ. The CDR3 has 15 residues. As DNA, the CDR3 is TGCGCCAGCAGCTTACAGGGGTATAGCAATCAGCCCCAGCATTTT. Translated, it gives CASSLQGYSNQPQHF.

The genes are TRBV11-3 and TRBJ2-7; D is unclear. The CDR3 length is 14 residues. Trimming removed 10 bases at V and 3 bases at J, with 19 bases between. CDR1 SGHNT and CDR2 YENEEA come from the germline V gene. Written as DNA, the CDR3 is TGTGCCAACGTCATGGGCAGCCCTTACTACGAGCAGTACTTC. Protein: CANVMGSPYYEQYF.

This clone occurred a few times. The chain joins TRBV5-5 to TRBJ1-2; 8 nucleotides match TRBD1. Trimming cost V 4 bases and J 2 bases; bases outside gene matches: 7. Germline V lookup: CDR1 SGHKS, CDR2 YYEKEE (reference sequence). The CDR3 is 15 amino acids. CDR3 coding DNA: TGTGCCAGCAGCATTACCGGGACAGGAAACTATGGCTACACCTTC. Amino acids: CASSITGTGNYGYTF.

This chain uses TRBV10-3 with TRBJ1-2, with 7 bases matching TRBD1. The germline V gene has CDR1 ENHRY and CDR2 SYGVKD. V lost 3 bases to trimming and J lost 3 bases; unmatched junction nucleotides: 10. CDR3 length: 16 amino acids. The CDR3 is CAISDPKTGKYYGYTF. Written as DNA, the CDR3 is TGTGCCATCAGTGATCCGAAGACAGGGAAGTACTATGGCTACACCTTC.

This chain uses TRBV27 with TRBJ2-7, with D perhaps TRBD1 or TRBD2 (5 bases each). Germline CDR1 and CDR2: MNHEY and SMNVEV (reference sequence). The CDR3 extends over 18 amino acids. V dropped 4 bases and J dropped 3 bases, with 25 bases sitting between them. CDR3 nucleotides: TGTGCCAGCAGTTCCTCGGCGGTGTGGGACGGAACCAACTACGAGCAGTACTTC. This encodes CASSSSAVWDGTNYEQYF.

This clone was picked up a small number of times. The CDR3 sequence: CASTGQANTGELFF. CDR3 DNA sequence: TGTGCCAGCACCGGACAGGCGAACACCGGGGAGCTGTTTTTT. V gene TRBV2 combines with J gene TRBJ2-2; TRBD1 agrees at 7 bases. The CDR3 is made up of 14 amino acids. Germline lookup yields CDR1 SNHLY and CDR2 FYNNEI. J lost 0 bases, V lost 7 bases, and 2 bases had no gene match.

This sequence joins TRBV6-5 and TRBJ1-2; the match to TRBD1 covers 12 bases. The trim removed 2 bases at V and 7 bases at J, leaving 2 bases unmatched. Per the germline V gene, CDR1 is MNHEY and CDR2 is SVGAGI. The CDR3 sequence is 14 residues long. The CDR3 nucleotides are TGTGCCAGCAGTTACGGGACAGGGGGCTCTGGCTACACCTTC. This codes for CASSYGTGGSGYTF.

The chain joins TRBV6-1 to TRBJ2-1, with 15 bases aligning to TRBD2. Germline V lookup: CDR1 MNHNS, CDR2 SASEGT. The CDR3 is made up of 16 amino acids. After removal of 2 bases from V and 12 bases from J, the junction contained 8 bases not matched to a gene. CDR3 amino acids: CASSEPWTSGGAGQFF. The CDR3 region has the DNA TGTGCCAGCAGTGAACCCTGGACTAGCGGGGGGGCCGGGCAGTTCTTC.

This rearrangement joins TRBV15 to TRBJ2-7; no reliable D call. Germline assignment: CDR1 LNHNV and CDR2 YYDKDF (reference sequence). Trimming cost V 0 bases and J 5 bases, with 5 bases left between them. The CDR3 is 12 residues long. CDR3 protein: CATSRERNEQYF. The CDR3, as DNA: TGTGCCACCAGCAGAGAACGGAACGAGCAGTACTTC.